Shown below are 12 T cell receptor beta chains from a single sample sequenced in a study of blood T cell repertoires in COVID-19. This table comes from immunoSEQ multiplex PCR, and its TCRdb copy is limited to in-frame clones, with some not included. The table includes approximately 250,000 clones, 84% detected once. Sequenced: peripheral blood. Receptors originate from a man aged 55 to 70 with acute or convalescent COVID-19.

CDR3 bases: TGTGCCAGCAGCCGGAGAACAGGACCCAGCTCCTACGAGCAGTACTTC. Its protein is CASSRRTGPSSYEQYF. V and J are TRBV3-1 (or the pseudogene TRBV3-2) and TRBJ2-7; TRBD1 might be the D (5 bases). CDR3 length: 16 residues. Trimming removed 4 bases at V and 0 bases at J, with 16 bases between. Germline V gives CDR1 LGHDT, CDR2 YNNKEL (reference sequence).

The chain is built from TRBV3-1 (or the pseudogene TRBV3-2) and TRBJ1-1, with D uncertain. The CDR3 loop spans 12 amino acids. V dropped 6 bases and J dropped 0 bases, with 5 bases sitting between them. The germline CDR1 and CDR2 sequences are LGHDT and YNNKEL (reference sequence). DNA of the CDR3: TGTGCCAGCAGATCGTTGAACACTGAAGCTTTCTTT. It encodes CASRSLNTEAFF.

The gene calls are TRBV15 and TRBJ1-1; D perhaps matches TRBD1 (6 bases). Trimming cost V 5 bases and J 4 bases, with 14 bases left between them. The CDR3 has 14 amino acids. Germline assignment: CDR1 LNHNV and CDR2 YYDKDF (reference sequence). The CDR3 bases are TGTGCCACCAGCCATGGGGGGGGCGCCACTGAAGCTTTCTTT. Protein: CATSHGGGATEAFF.

There are a few counts of this clone. J is TRBJ2-2 and V is TRBV5-1; the match to TRBD1 covers 8 bases. There are 15 residues in the CDR3. CDR1 is SGHRS, CDR2 YFSETQ, per germline. V was clipped by 0 bases and J by 6 bases; unmatched bases: 4. Written as DNA, the CDR3 is TGCGCCAGCAGCTTGGCAGGGGGCGACGCCGGGGAGCTGTTTTTT. Its translation: CASSLAGGDAGELFF.

The rearrangement joins TRBV19 to TRBJ1-5, with TRBD1 as a possible D gene (6 bases). V lost 7 bases, J lost 3 bases, and 16 bases lay in between. Germline V CDR1 and CDR2: LNHDA, SQIVND (reference sequence). CDR3 length: 15 amino acids. The CDR3 loop reads CASTPYGQYNQPQHF. DNA for the CDR3: TGTGCCAGTACCCCGTACGGACAGTACAATCAGCCCCAGCATTTT.

V gene TRBV7-2 combines with J gene TRBJ2-1; a possible D gene is TRBD2 (5 bases). The germline V gene encodes CDR1 SGHTA and CDR2 FQGNSA. V lost 4 bases, J lost 4 bases, and 14 bases lay in between. The CDR3 is made up of 15 amino acids. CDR3 sequence reads: CASSSRAVQYNEQFF. The CDR3, as DNA: TGTGCCAGCAGCTCGAGGGCGGTGCAATACAATGAGCAGTTCTTC.

This chain uses TRBV7-8 with TRBJ1-2; no definite D call. Germline-derived CDR1 and CDR2 are SGHVS and FQNEAQ. CDR3 length: 16 residues. V gave up 5 bases and J gave up 6 bases, with 22 bases separating them. In DNA form, the CDR3 reads TGTGCCAGCAGCCCCACACGCAGGCCAGCGGGCAATGGCTACACCTTC. Its translation: CASSPTRRPAGNGYTF.

J is TRBJ1-2 and V is TRBV5-4, with a tentative D call TRBD1 (5 bases). The CDR3 is made up of 15 amino acids. CDR1 and CDR2 (germline): SGHNT, YYREEE (reference sequence). The V end was cut by 3 bases, the J end by 4 bases, with 16 bases between. The CDR3 nucleotides read TGTGCCAGCAGCTCGGAGGGGCGAGACCTCTATGGCTACACCTTC. Translated, it gives CASSSEGRDLYGYTF.

The V call is TRBV10-2, the J call TRBJ2-7; TRBD1 aligns across 9 bases. Trimming took 6 bases from V and 3 from J; bases not matched to a gene: 6. Germline values: CDR1 WSHSY, CDR2 SAAADI. The CDR3 contains 14 residues. CDR3 sequence: CASRDRGNIYEQYF. Written as DNA, the CDR3 is TGCGCCAGCAGGGACAGGGGCAACATCTACGAGCAGTACTTC.

The chain has TRBV5-4 and TRBJ2-7; possibly TRBD2 for D (5 bases). Trimming pared 4 bases from V and 3 bases from J, leaving 14 bases between. The CDR3 sequence is 14 residues long. The germline V gene has CDR1 SGHNT and CDR2 YYREEE (reference sequence). The CDR3 coding sequence is TGTGCCAGCAGCCCCGGGGAGAGAAACTACGAGCAGTACTTC. Protein: CASSPGERNYEQYF.

This chain joins TRBV19 and TRBJ1-1; no definite D call. In germline, CDR1 is LNHDA, CDR2 SQIVND (reference sequence). The V gene lost 1 base and the J gene lost 4 bases, with 10 bases spanning the gap. This CDR3 has 14 residues. CDR3 nucleotide sequence: TGTGCCAGTAGTATAGCCGGGGAAAGCACTGAAGCTTTCTTT. It yields the protein CASSIAGESTEAFF.

CDR3 amino acids: CASSIDLGTPSSYNEQFF. As DNA, the CDR3 is TGTGCCAGTAGTATAGATCTCGGGACTCCTAGCTCCTACAATGAGCAGTTCTTC. J is TRBJ2-1 and V is TRBV19; D is possibly TRBD2 (6 bases). The germline gives CDR1 LNHDA, CDR2 SQIVND (reference sequence). The V end lost 0 bases, the J end lost 0 bases, and 15 bases lay between the germline ends. This CDR3 is 18 amino acids long.